This entry concerns a single T cell receptor (beta chain). The sample originates from a study of blood T cell repertoires in COVID-19. Study overall: The origin of the acute and convalescent COVID-19 samples was the United States, Italy and Spain. T cells, B-cell-depleted T cells, or PBMCs supplied cDNA or gDNA.

The CDR3 loop spans 11 amino acids. Germline V CDR1 and CDR2: DFQATT, SNEGSKA (reference sequence). Between the trimmed V and J ends, which lost 3 bases and 4 bases, there was a span of 7 bases. As originally analysed: Estimates of nucleated cell counts were drawn from the amplification of reference gene primers. This table comes from immunoSEQ multiplex PCR, and its TCRdb copy is limited to in-frame clones, with some not included. V, J and clone size are those of that table, while D and trimming were read from the DNA. The sample has roughly 150,000 clones; roughly 90% are singletons. Sequences were obtained from peripheral blood. The V gene is TRBV20-1, the J gene TRBJ2-7; D not resolved. This sequence was found in a man aged 55 to 70 with acute or convalescent COVID-19. DNA of the CDR3: TGCAGTGCTAGCATTTCATACGAGCAGTACTTC. Its protein product is CSASISYEQYF.